Listed below are T cell receptor beta chains from one sample, sequenced in a study of shared clonotypes between healthy human individuals. Repertoires were generated with immunoSEQ multiplex PCR, while TCRdb's copy carries only in-frame clones and drops some. The sample includes about 2.1 million clones, roughly 91% of them seen just once. Source material: naive CD8+ T cells from PBMCs. These receptor sequences come from a man younger than 30 in good health. Some clones in this sample may be carry-over from other donors' samples. CDR3s include the opening cysteine and the closing phenylalanine or tryptophan. D genes are given only for firm matches. Clone size appears in some rows only: once, few, many, or a class for an expanded clone.

v_call: TRBV28; j_call: TRBJ1-2; d_call: NA; clone_size: NA; cdr3_nt: TGTGCCAGCAGTTTGGGGGGTGGCTACACCTTC; cdr3_aa: CASSLGGGYTF
v_call: TRBV5-6; j_call: TRBJ2-7; d_call: NA; clone_size: NA; cdr3_nt: TGTGCCAGCAGCTTGGAGGCTAGCCTTCCGTACGAGCAGTACTTC; cdr3_aa: CASSLEASLPYEQYF
v_call: TRBV7-6; j_call: TRBJ2-7; d_call: NA; clone_size: NA; cdr3_nt: TGTGCCAGCAGCCTCGGGATTAACCCCTACGAGCAGTACTTC; cdr3_aa: CASSLGINPYEQYF
v_call: TRBV19; j_call: TRBJ2-4; d_call: TRBD1; clone_size: NA; cdr3_nt: TGTGCCAGAAAGACAGGGGTTGAGTTGGTTGGAAACATTCAGTACTTC; cdr3_aa: CARKTGVELVGNIQYF
v_call: TRBV7-6; j_call: TRBJ2-5; d_call: NA; clone_size: once; cdr3_nt: TGTGCCAGCAGCTTAATGTGGGACCCGAGGTACCAAGAGACCCAGTACTTC; cdr3_aa: CASSLMWDPRYQETQYF
v_call: TRBV9; j_call: TRBJ2-2; d_call: TRBD1; clone_size: NA; cdr3_nt: TGTGCCAGCAGCCCAAACAGGGGGACCACCGGGGAGCTGTTTTTT; cdr3_aa: CASSPNRGTTGELFF
v_call: TRBV28; j_call: TRBJ2-7; d_call: TRBD1; clone_size: once; cdr3_nt: TGTGCCAGCAGCTCTAGGACAGGGGCCTCCTACGAGCAGTACTTC; cdr3_aa: CASSSRTGASYEQYF
v_call: TRBV18; j_call: TRBJ1-5; d_call: NA; clone_size: few; cdr3_nt: TGTGCCAGCTCACCACCGGAGGGTACGAGCAATCAGCCCCAGCATTTT; cdr3_aa: CASSPPEGTSNQPQHF
v_call: TRBV6-6; j_call: TRBJ1-1; d_call: NA; clone_size: once; cdr3_nt: TGTGCCAGCAGTTACGTCCAGGCAAACACTGAAGCTTTCTTT; cdr3_aa: CASSYVQANTEAFF
v_call: TRBV13; j_call: TRBJ2-5; d_call: NA; clone_size: NA; cdr3_nt: TGTGCCAGCAGCTCCCCGGGCTTCATTGGGGAGACCCAGTACTTC; cdr3_aa: CASSSPGFIGETQYF
v_call: TRBV4-2; j_call: TRBJ2-2; d_call: NA; clone_size: NA; cdr3_nt: TGTGCCAGCAGCCAGAGGTTGGGCTACCCAGCGAACACCGGGGAGCTGTTTTTT; cdr3_aa: CASSQRLGYPANTGELFF
v_call: TRBV27; j_call: TRBJ1-1; d_call: NA; clone_size: NA; cdr3_nt: TGTGCCAGCAGCTATAAAAGAATAATGAACACTGAAGCTTTCTTT; cdr3_aa: CASSYKRIMNTEAFF
v_call: TRBV6-1; j_call: TRBJ2-3; d_call: NA; clone_size: NA; cdr3_nt: TGTGCCAGCAGTGAATGGGCTAGGATGGCGGCAGATACGCAGTATTTT; cdr3_aa: CASSEWARMAADTQYF
v_call: TRBV6-1; j_call: TRBJ2-7; d_call: NA; clone_size: NA; cdr3_nt: TGTGCCAACGGGTGGCACCCCTACGAGCAGTACTTC; cdr3_aa: CANGWHPYEQYF
v_call: TRBV28; j_call: TRBJ2-7; d_call: NA; clone_size: NA; cdr3_nt: TGTGCCAGCAGCCCCCCCGGGACCTACGAGCAGTACTTC; cdr3_aa: CASSPPGTYEQYF
v_call: TRBV6-5; j_call: TRBJ2-3; d_call: NA; clone_size: NA; cdr3_nt: TGTGCCAGCAGTTACTCGACCTACCGCACAGATACGCAGTATTTT; cdr3_aa: CASSYSTYRTDTQYF
v_call: TRBV5-1; j_call: TRBJ2-4; d_call: NA; clone_size: NA; cdr3_nt: TGCGCCAGCAGCCTACCTTTACAGGCTACTGCCAAAAACATTCAGTACTTC; cdr3_aa: CASSLPLQATAKNIQYF
v_call: TRBV27; j_call: TRBJ2-7; d_call: TRBD1; clone_size: NA; cdr3_nt: TGTGCCAGCAGTTTAAGAGGGGGCTGGTCCTACGAGCAGTACTTC; cdr3_aa: CASSLRGGWSYEQYF
v_call: TRBV27; j_call: TRBJ2-3; d_call: NA; clone_size: NA; cdr3_nt: TGTGCCAGCAGTTTATACGTCGCTAGCACAGATACGCAGTATTTT; cdr3_aa: CASSLYVASTDTQYF
v_call: TRBV5-1; j_call: TRBJ2-7; d_call: NA; clone_size: NA; cdr3_nt: TGCGCCAGCAGCCCGCTAGCGAGCGGGTACGAGCAGTACTTC; cdr3_aa: CASSPLASGYEQYF
v_call: TRBV28; j_call: TRBJ1-2; d_call: NA; clone_size: NA; cdr3_nt: TGTGCCAGCAATACCCTCACAGGGTTTGGTGGCTACACCTTC; cdr3_aa: CASNTLTGFGGYTF
v_call: TRBV5-6; j_call: TRBJ2-5; d_call: TRBD2; clone_size: NA; cdr3_nt: TGTGCCAGCAGCTTAACCGGGACTAGCAGACCCGGGGAGACCCAGTACTTC; cdr3_aa: CASSLTGTSRPGETQYF
v_call: TRBV6-1; j_call: TRBJ2-5; d_call: NA; clone_size: NA; cdr3_nt: TGTGCCAGCAGTGATGGGGCAGGAGGTGAGGAGACCCAGTACTTC; cdr3_aa: CASSDGAGGEETQYF
v_call: TRBV4-3; j_call: TRBJ2-7; d_call: NA; clone_size: NA; cdr3_nt: TGCGCCAGCAGTCCAGATCTAGGAGCCAGCTACGAGCAGTACTTC; cdr3_aa: CASSPDLGASYEQYF
v_call: TRBV29-1; j_call: TRBJ2-2; d_call: TRBD1; clone_size: NA; cdr3_nt: TGCAGCGTTCGGTCCGCATGGGACAGGGGGAACACCGGGGAGCTGTTTTTT; cdr3_aa: CSVRSAWDRGNTGELFF
v_call: TRBV28; j_call: TRBJ2-7; d_call: TRBD1; clone_size: NA; cdr3_nt: TGTGCCAGCAGTCCGATAGGGGGGACAGGTTACTACGAGCAGTACTTC; cdr3_aa: CASSPIGGTGYYEQYF
v_call: TRBV28; j_call: TRBJ2-3; d_call: NA; clone_size: NA; cdr3_nt: TGTGCCAGCAGTTCTACAGGGAAAGCAGATACGCAGTATTTT; cdr3_aa: CASSSTGKADTQYF